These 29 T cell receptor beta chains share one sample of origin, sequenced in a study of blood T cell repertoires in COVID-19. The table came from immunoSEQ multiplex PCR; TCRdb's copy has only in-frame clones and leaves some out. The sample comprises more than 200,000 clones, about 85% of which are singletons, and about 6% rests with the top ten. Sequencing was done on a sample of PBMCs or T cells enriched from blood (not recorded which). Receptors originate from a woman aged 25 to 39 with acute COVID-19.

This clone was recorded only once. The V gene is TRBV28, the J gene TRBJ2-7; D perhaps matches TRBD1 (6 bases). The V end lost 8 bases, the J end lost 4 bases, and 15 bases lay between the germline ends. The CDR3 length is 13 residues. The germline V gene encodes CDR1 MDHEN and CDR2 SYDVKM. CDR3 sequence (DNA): TGTGCCAGCCACCGGACAGCCCATTACGAGCAGTACTTC. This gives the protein CASHRTAHYEQYF. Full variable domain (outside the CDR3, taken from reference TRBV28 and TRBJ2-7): DVKVTQSSRYLVKRTGEKVFLECVQDMDHENMFWYRQDPGLGLRLIYFSYDVKMKEKGDIPEGYSVSREKKERFSLILESASTNQTSMYLCASHRTAHYEQYFGPGTRLTVT.

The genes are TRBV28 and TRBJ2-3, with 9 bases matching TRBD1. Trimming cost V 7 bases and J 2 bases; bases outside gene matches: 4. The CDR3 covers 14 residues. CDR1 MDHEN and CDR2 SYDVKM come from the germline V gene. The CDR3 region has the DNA TGTGCCAGCACCCGGGACAGGGTCACAGATACGCAGTATTTT. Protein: CASTRDRVTDTQYF.

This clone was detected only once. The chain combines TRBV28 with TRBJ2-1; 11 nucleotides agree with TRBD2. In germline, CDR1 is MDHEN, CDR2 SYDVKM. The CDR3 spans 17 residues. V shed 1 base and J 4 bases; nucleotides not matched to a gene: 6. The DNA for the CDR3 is TGTGCCAGCAGTTTATTTACTAGCGGGAGCTTTTACAATGAGCAGTTCTTC. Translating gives CASSLFTSGSFYNEQFF.

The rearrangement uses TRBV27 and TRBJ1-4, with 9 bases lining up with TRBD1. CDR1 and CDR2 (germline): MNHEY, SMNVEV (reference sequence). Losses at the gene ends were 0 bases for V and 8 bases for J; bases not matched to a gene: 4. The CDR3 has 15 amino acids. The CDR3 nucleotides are TGTGCCAGCAGTTTATCCGGGACAGGGTTAGAAAAACTGTTTTTT. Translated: CASSLSGTGLEKLFF.

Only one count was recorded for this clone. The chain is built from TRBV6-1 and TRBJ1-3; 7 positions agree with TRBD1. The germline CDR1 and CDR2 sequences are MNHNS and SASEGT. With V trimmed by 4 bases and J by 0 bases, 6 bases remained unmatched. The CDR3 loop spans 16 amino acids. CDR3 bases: TGTGCCAGCAGTGCAAAGACAGGGATCTCTGGAAACACCATATATTTT. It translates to CASSAKTGISGNTIYF.

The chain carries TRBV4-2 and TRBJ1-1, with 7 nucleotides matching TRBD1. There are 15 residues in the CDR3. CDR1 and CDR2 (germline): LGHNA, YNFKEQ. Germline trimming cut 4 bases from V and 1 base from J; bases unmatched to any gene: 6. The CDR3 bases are TGTGCCAGCAGCCCTTCACAGGGGTCGAACACTGAAGCTTTCTTT. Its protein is CASSPSQGSNTEAFF.

CDR3 sequence: CASSAVLAVNYGYTF. For the CDR3, the DNA is TGTGCCAGCAGCGCCGTATTGGCAGTAAACTATGGCTACACCTTC. The chain joins TRBV9 to TRBJ1-2; D not certain. Per the germline V gene, CDR1 is SGDLS and CDR2 is YYNGEE. The CDR3 is 15 residues long. Trimming pared 3 bases from V and 2 bases from J, leaving 14 bases between.

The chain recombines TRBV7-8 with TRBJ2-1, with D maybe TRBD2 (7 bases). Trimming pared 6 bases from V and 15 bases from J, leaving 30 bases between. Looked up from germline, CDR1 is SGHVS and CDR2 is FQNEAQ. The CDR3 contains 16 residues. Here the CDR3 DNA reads TGTGCCAGCAGTCAATCCGCAGGGGACCGCGGTAGGGGGGGGTTCTTC. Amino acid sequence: CASSQSAGDRGRGGFF.

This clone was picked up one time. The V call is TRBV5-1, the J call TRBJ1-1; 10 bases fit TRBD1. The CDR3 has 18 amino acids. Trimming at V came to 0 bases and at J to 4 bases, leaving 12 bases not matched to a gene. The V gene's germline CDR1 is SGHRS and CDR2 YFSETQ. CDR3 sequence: CASSLVGTGDTKRTEAFF. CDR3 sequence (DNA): TGCGCCAGCAGCTTGGTTGGGACAGGGGATACCAAGCGCACTGAAGCTTTCTTT.

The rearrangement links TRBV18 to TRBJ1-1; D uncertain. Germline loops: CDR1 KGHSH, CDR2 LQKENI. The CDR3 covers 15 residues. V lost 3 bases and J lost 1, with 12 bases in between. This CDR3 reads CASSPQTRQNTEAFF. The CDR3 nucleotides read TGTGCCAGCTCACCCCAAACCAGACAGAACACTGAAGCTTTCTTT.

In DNA form, the CDR3 reads TGTGCCAGCAGGGGAGCCTATAATTCACCCCTCCACTTT. This translates into CASRGAYNSPLHF. The V call is TRBV28, the J call TRBJ1-6; no reliable D call. Germline-derived CDR1 and CDR2 are MDHEN and SYDVKM. Trimming stripped 6 bases from V and 2 bases from J, with 5 bases between. This CDR3 is 13 amino acids long. Full variable domain (outside the CDR3, taken from reference TRBV28 and TRBJ1-6): DVKVTQSSRYLVKRTGEKVFLECVQDMDHENMFWYRQDPGLGLRLIYFSYDVKMKEKGDIPEGYSVSREKKERFSLILESASTNQTSMYLCASRGAYNSPLHFGNGTRLTVT.

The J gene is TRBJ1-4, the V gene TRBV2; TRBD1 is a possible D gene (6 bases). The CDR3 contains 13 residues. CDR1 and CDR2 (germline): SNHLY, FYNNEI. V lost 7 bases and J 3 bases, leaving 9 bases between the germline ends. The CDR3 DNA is TGTGCCAGCACTGGACAGCCTAATGAAAAACTGTTTTTT. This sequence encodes CASTGQPNEKLFF. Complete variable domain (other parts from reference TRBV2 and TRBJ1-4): EPEVTQTPSHQVTQMGQEVILRCVPISNHLYFYWYRQILGQKVEFLVSFYNNEISEKSEIFDDQFSVERPDGSNFTLKIRSTKLEDSAMYFCASTGQPNEKLFFGSGTQLSVL.

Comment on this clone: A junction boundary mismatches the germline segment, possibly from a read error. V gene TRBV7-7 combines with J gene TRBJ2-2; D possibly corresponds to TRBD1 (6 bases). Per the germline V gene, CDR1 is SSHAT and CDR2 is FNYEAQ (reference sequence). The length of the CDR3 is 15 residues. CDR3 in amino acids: CASSPPGKGDGELFF. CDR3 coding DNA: TGTGCTAGCAGCCCCCCCGGTAAGGGGGACGGGGAGCTGTTTTTT.

The CDR3 spells CASSQLLLGGRDTEAFF. In DNA form, the CDR3 reads TGCGCCAGCAGCCAGCTTTTGTTGGGGGGGCGAGACACTGAAGCTTTCTTT. The V call is TRBV4-3, the J call TRBJ1-1; D possibly corresponds to TRBD1 (6 bases). Per germline, CDR1 LGHNA and CDR2 YSLEER. The CDR3 consists of 17 residues. The V end lost 3 bases, the J end lost 3 bases, and 20 bases lay between the germline ends.

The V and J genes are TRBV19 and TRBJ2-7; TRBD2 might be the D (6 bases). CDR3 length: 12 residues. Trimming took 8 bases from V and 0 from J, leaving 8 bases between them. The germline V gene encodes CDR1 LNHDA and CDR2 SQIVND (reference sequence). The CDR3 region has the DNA TGTGCCAGTTCCGGGGGCTCCTACGAGCAGTACTTC. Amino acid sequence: CASSGGSYEQYF.

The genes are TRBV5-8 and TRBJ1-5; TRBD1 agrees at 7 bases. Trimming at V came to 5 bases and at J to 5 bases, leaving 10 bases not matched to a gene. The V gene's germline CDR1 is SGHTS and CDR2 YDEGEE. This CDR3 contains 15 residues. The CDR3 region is CASRDSTGPHQPQHF. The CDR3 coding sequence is TGTGCCAGCAGGGATTCGACAGGGCCTCATCAGCCCCAGCATTTT.

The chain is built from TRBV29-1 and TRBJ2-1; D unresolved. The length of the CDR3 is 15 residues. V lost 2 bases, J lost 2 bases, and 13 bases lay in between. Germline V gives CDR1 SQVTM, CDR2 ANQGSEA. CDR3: CSVEPAGVAYNEQFF. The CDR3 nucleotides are TGCAGCGTTGAACCGGCAGGCGTTGCCTACAATGAGCAGTTCTTC.

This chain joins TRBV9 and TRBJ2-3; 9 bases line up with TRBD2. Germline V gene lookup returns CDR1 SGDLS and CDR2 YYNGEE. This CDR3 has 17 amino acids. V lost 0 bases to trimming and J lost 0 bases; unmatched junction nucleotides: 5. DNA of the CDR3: TGTGCCAGCAGCGTAGATGGCGGGGGGGCCAGCACAGATACGCAGTATTTT. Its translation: CASSVDGGGASTDTQYF.

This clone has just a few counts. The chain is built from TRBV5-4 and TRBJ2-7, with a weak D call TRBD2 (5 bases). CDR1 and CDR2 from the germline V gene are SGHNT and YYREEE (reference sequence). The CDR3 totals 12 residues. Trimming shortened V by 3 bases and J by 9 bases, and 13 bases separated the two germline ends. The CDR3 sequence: CASSSSGIGQYF. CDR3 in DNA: TGTGCCAGCAGCTCCTCGGGGATTGGGCAGTACTTC. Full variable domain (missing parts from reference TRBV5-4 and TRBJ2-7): ETGVTQSPTHLIKTRGQQVTLRCSSQSGHNTVSWYQQALGQGPQFIFQYYREEENGRGNFPPRFSGLQFPNYSSELNVNALELDDSALYLCASSSSGIGQYFGPGTRLTVT.

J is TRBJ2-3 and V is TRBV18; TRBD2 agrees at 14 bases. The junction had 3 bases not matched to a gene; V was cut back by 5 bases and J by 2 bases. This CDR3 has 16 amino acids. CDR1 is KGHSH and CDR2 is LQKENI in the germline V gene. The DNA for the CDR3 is TGTGCCAGCTCAAGACTAGCGGGGGGGTACACAGATACGCAGTATTTT. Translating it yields CASSRLAGGYTDTQYF.

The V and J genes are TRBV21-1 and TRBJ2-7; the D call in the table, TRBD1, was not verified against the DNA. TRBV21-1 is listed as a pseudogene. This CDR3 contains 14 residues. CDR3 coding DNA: TGTGCCAGCAGCAACGAGACAGAGACCTACGAGCAGTACTTC. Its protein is CASSNETETYEQYF.

The CDR3 DNA follows: TGTGCCAGCAGCCAAGGGACATTTGACACTGAAGCTTTCTTT. Its translation: CASSQGTFDTEAFF. This chain links TRBV3-1 (or the pseudogene TRBV3-2) with TRBJ1-1; tentative D call: TRBD1 (5 bases). The CDR3 is 14 amino acids. Germline V CDR1 and CDR2: LGHDT, YNNKEL (reference sequence). V gave up 1 base and J gave up 3 bases, with 9 bases separating them.

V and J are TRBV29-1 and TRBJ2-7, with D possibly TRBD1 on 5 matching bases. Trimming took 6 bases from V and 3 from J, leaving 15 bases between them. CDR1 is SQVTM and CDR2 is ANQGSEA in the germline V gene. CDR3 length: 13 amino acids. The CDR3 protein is CSVSLTDLYEQYF. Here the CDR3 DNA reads TGCAGCGTCTCTTTGACAGATCTCTACGAGCAGTACTTC.

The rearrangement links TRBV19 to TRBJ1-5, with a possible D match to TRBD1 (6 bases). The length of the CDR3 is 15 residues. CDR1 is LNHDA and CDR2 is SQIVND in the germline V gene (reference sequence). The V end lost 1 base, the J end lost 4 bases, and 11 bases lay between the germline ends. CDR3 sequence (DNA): TGTGCCAGTAGTATAGTGGGGACAAGAAATCAGCCCCAGCATTTT. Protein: CASSIVGTRNQPQHF.

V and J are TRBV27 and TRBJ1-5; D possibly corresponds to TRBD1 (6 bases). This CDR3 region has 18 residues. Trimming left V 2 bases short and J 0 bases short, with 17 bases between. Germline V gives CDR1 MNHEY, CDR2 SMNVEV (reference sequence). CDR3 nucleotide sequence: TGTGCCAGCAGTTTAGGGGGCGCGGTCCCAAATAGCAATCAGCCCCAGCATTTT. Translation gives CASSLGGAVPNSNQPQHF.

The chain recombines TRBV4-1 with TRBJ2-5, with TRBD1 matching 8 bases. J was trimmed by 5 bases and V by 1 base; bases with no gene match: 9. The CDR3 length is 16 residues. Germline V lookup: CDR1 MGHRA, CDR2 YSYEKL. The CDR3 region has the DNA TGCGCCAGCAGCCAAGGAGTGACAGGGGCCTCGGAGACCCAGTACTTC. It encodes CASSQGVTGASETQYF.

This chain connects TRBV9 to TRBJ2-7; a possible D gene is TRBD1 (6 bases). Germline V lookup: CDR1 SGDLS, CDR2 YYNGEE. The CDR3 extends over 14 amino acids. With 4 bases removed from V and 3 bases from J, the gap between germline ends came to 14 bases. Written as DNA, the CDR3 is TGTGCCAGCAGCCCAAGGACAGCCAACTACGAGCAGTACTTC. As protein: CASSPRTANYEQYF.

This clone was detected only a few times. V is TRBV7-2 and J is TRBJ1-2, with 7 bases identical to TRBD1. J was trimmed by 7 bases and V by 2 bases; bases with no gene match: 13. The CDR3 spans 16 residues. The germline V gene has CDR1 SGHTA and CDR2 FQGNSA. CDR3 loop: CASSLRARDRRLGYTF. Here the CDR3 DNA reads TGTGCCAGCAGCTTAAGGGCTAGGGACAGAAGACTTGGCTACACCTTC.

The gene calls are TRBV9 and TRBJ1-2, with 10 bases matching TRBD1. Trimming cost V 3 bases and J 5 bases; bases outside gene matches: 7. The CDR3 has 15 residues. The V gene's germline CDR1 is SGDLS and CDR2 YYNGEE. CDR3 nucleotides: TGTGCCAGCAGCGCCGACGGACAGGGGGAGTATGGCTACACCTTC. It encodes CASSADGQGEYGYTF.